The clone carrying this T cell receptor beta chain appeared once. Its matching antigen is unknown. The data are from a study of cytomegalovirus exposure and HLA in healthy donors. PCR used 60 Vbeta primers and 13 Jbeta primers. Sequencing used immunoSEQ multiplex PCR; TCRdb keeps in-frame clones, though not all of them. The repertoire consists of approximately 140,000 clones, with around 79% occurring once and the leading ten covering over 3%. There are 15 residues in the CDR3. The trim removed 4 bases at V and 1 base at J, leaving 4 bases unmatched. CDR1 SGHVS and CDR2 FQNEAQ come from the germline V gene. Regarding donors, all were healthy bone marrow donors. Study results and caveats: Later genetic work tied a missense DCLRE1C variant to beta-chain V and J trimming. Investigators reported 150 to 200 TCR beta chains as tied to cytomegalovirus.

The clonotype comes from a female donor in good health and CMV-seronegative. Sequencing used PBMCs. The V call is TRBV7-8, the J call TRBJ1-3; 7 positions match TRBD1. CDR3 region: CASSSAGGSGNTIYF. In DNA, the CDR3 is TGTGCCAGCAGCTCGGCAGGGGGGTCTGGAAACACCATATATTTT.